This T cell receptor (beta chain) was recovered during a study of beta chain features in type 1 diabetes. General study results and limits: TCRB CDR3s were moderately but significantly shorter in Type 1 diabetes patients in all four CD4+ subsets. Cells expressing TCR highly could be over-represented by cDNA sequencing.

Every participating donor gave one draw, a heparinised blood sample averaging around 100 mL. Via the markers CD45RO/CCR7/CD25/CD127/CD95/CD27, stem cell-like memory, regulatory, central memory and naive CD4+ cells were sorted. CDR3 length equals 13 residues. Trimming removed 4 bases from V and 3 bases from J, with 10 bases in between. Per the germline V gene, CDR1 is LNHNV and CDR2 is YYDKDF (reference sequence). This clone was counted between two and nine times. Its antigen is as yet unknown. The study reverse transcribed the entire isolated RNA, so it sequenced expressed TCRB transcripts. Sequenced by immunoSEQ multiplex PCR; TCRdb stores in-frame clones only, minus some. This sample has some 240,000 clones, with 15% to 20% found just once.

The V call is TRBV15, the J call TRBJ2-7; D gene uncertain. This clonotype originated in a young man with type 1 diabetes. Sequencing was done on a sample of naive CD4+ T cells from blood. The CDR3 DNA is TGTGCCACCAGCACGAATCAACACTACGAGCAGTACTTC. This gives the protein CATSTNQHYEQYF.